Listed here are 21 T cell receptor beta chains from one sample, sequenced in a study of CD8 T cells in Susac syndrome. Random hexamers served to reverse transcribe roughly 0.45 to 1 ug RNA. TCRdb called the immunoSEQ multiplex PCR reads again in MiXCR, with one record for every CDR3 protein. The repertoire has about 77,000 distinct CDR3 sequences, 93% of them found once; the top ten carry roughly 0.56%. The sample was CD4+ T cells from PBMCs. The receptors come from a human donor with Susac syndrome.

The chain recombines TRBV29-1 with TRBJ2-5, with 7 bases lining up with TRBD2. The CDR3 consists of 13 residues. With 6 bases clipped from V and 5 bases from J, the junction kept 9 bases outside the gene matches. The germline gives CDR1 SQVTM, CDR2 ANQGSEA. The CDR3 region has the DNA TGCAGCGTCATAGGGAGGGGCGGGGAGACCCAGTACTTC. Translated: CSVIGRGGETQYF.

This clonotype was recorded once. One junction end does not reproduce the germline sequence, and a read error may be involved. CDR3 bases: TGCAGCGTTAAAGAAGGAGGGGAGGTCCGTTTC. Translated: CSVKEGGEVRF. The rearrangement links TRBV29-1 to TRBJ2-1; TRBD2 is a possible D gene (6 bases). Germline V gene data show CDR1 as SQVTM and CDR2 as ANQGSEA. The CDR3 spans 11 residues.

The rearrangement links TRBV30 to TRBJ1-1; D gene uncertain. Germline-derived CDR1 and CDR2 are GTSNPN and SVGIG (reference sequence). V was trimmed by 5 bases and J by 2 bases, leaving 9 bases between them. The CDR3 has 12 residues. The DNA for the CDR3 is TGTGCCTGGGGCCGCGAAAACACTGAAGCTTTCTTT. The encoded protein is CAWGRENTEAFF.

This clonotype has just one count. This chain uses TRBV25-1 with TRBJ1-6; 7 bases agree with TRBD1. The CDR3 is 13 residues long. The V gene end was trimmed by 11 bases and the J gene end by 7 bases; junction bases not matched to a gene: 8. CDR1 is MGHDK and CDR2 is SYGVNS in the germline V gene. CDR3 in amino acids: CAQPGQNNSPLHF. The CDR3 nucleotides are TGTGCCCAACCGGGACAGAACAATTCACCCCTCCACTTT.

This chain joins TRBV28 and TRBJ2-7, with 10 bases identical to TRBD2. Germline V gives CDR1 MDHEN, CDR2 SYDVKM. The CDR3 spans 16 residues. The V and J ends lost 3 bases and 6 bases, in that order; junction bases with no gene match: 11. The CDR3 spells CASSFLSGRSPFEQYF. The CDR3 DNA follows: TGTGCCAGCAGTTTCCTTAGCGGGAGGTCCCCTTTCGAGCAGTACTTC. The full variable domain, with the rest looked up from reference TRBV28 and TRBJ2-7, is DVKVTQSSRYLVKRTGEKVFLECVQDMDHENMFWYRQDPGLGLRLIYFSYDVKMKEKGDIPEGYSVSREKKERFSLILESASTNQTSMYLCASSFLSGRSPFEQYFGPGTRLTVT.

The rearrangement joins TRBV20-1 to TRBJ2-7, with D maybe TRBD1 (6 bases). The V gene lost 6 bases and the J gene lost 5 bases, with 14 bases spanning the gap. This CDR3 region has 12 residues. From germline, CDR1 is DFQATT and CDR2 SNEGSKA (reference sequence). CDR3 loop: CSAPGTPHEQYF. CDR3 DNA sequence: TGCAGTGCGCCCGGGACACCCCACGAGCAGTACTTC.

The CDR3 region is CASSLRRTWQPQHF. The CDR3 region has the DNA TGTGCCAGCAGCTTAAGAAGGACGTGGCAGCCCCAGCATTTT. The chain combines TRBV7-2 with TRBJ1-5; no clear D gene. V dropped 2 bases and J dropped 7 bases, with 12 bases sitting between them. The CDR3 is 14 amino acids. Germline CDR1 SGHTA, CDR2 FQGNSA.

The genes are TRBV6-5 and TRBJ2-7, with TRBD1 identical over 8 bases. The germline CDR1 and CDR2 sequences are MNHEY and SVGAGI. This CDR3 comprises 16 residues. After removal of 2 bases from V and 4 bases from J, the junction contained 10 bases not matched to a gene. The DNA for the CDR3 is TGTGCCAGCAGTTACCGGGGACAGGCCTTTCCATACGAGCAGTACTTC. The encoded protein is CASSYRGQAFPYEQYF.

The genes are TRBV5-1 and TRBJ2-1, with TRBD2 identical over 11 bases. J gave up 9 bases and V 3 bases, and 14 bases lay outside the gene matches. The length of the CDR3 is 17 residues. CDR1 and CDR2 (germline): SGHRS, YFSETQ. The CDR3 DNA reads TGCGCCAGCAGCTCGTCCCTAGCGGGGGGCCGGGGAGGTGAGCAGTTCTTC. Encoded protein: CASSSSLAGGRGGEQFF. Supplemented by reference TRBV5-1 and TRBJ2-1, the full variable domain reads KAGVTQTPRYLIKTRGQQVTLSCSPISGHRSVSWYQQTPGQGLQFLFEYFSETQRNKGNFPGRFSGRQFSNSRSEMNVSTLELGDSALYLCASSSSLAGGRGGEQFFGPGTRLTVL.

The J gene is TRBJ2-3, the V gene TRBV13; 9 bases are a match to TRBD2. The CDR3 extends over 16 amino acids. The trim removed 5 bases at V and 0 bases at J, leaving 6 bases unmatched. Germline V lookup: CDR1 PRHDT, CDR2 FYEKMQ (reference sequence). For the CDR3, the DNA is TGTGCCAGCAGCCATCTAGCGGGGTCTAGCACAGATACGCAGTATTTT. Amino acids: CASSHLAGSSTDTQYF. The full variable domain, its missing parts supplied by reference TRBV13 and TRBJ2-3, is AAGVIQSPRHLIKEKRETATLKCYPIPRHDTVYWYQQGPGQDPQFLISFYEKMQSDKGSIPDRFSAQQFSDYHSELNMSSLELGDSALYFCASSHLAGSSTDTQYFGPGTRLTVL.

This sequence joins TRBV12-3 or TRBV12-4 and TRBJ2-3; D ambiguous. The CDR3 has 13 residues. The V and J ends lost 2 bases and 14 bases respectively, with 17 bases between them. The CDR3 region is CASSLNLVGPGYF. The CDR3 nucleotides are TGTGCCAGCAGTTTAAATTTGGTCGGCCCGGGGTATTTT.

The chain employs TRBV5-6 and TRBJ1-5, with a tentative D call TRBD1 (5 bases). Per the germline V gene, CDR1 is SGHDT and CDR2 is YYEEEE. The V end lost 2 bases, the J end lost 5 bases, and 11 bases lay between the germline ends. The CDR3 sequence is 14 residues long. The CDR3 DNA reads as TGTGCCAGCAGCTTTACAGGTTCGTATCAGCCCCAGCATTTT. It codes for CASSFTGSYQPQHF.

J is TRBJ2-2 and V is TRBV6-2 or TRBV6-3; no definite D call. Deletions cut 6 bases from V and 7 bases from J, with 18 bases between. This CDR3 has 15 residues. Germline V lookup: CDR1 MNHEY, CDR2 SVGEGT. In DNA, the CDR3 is TGTGCCAGCAGCCCCGACACGGATCGGATCGGGGAGCTGTTTTTT. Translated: CASSPDTDRIGELFF.

The CDR3 here is CASSPRESGANVLTF. The CDR3 DNA follows: TGTGCCAGCTCACCACGGGAATCTGGGGCCAACGTCCTGACTTTC. The genes are TRBV18 and TRBJ2-6; unclear D gene. This CDR3 has 15 residues. Germline values: CDR1 KGHSH, CDR2 LQKENI. V was trimmed by 1 base and J by 1 base, leaving 5 bases between them. Variable domain in full (rest from reference TRBV18 and TRBJ2-6): NAGVMQNPRHLVRRRGQEARLRCSPMKGHSHVYWYRQLPEEGLKFMVYLQKENIIDESGMPKERFSAEFPKEGPSILRIQQVVRGDSAAYFCASSPRESGANVLTFGAGSRLTVL.

CDR3 coding DNA: TGTGCCAGCACCCAGACAGGGTTCGTCTATGGCTACACCTTC. Translated: CASTQTGFVYGYTF. The rearrangement links TRBV12-3 or TRBV12-4 to TRBJ1-2; 7 nucleotides agree with TRBD1. This CDR3 region has 14 residues. J lost 4 bases, V lost 7 bases, and 9 bases had no gene match.

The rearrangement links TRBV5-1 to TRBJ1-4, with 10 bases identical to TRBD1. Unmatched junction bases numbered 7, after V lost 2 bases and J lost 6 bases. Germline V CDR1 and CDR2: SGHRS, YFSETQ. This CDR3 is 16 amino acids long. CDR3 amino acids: CASSLRPGQGYEKLFF. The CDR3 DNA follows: TGCGCCAGCAGCTTACGGCCGGGACAGGGGTATGAAAAACTGTTTTTT.

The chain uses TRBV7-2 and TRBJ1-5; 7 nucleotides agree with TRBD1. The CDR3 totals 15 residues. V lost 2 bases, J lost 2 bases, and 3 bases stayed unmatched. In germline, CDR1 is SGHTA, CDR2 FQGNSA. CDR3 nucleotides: TGTGCCAGCAGCTTATACAGGGGTGGCAATCAGCCCCAGCATTTT. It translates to CASSLYRGGNQPQHF.

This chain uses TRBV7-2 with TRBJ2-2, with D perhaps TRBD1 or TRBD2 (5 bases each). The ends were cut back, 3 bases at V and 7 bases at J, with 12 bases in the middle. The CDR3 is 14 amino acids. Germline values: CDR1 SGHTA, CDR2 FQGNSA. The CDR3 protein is CASSFSEGRGELFF. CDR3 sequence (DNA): TGTGCCAGCAGCTTTTCTGAGGGACGCGGGGAGCTGTTTTTT.

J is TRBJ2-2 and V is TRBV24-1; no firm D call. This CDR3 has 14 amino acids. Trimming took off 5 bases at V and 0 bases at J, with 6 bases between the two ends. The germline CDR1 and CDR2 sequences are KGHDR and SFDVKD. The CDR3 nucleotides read TGTGCCACCAGTGGATTCCCGAACACCGGGGAGCTGTTTTTT. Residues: CATSGFPNTGELFF.

CDR3 sequence (DNA): TGCAGTGCTAGAGCCCACAAAGGGCATGAGCAGTTCTTC. It codes for CSARAHKGHEQFF. The chain carries TRBV20-1 and TRBJ2-1, with D unclear. The CDR3 consists of 13 residues. The germline V gene encodes CDR1 DFQATT and CDR2 SNEGSKA (reference sequence). V was shortened by 1 base and J by 8 bases, with 12 bases between the two germline ends.

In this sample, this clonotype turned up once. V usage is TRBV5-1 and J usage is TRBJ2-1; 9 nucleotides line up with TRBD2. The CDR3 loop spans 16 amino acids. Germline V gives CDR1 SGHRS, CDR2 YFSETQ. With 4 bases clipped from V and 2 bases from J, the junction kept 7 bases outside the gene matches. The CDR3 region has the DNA TGCGCCAGCAGCCCCCCCCTAGCGGGGACCTACAATGAGCAGTTCTTC. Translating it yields CASSPPLAGTYNEQFF.